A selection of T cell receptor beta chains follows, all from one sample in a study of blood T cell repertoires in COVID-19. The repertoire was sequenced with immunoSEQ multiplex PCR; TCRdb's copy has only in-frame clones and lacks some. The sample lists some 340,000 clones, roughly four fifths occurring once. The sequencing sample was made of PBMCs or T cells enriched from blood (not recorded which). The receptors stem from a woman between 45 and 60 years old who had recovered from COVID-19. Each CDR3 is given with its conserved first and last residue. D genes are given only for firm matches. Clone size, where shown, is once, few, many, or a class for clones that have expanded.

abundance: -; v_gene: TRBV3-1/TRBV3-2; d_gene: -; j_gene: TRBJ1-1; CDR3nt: TGTGCCAGCAGCCTCGGGGGGTGGTACACTGAAGCTTTCTTT; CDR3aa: CASSLGGWYTEAFF
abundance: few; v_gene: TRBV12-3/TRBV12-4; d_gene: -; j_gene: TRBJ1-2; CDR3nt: TGTGCCAGCAACACACAGGGAATCTATGGCTACACCTTC; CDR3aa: CASNTQGIYGYTF
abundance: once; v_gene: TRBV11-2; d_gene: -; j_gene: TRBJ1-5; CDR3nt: TGTGCCAGCAGCTTAGATTCCGCGGCAGGGGGCAATCAGCCCCAGCATTTT; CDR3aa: CASSLDSAAGGNQPQHF
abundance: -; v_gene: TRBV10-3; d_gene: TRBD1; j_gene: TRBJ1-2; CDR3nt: TGTGCCATCACCCCGGGACAGGGGAACTATGGCTACACCTTC; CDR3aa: CAITPGQGNYGYTF
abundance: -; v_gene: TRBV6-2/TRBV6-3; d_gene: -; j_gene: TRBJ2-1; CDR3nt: TGTGCCAGCAGTTACGAGGTCACAGGTTGGTCCTACAATGAGCAGTTCTTC; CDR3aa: CASSYEVTGWSYNEQFF
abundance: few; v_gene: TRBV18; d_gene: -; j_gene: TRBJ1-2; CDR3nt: TGTGCCAGCTCCCCGGGGGGAGGTACCTATGGCTACACCTTC; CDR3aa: CASSPGGGTYGYTF
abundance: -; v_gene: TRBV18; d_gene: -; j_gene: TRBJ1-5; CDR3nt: TGTGCCAGCTCACCAGGACTTGGCAATCAGCCCCAGCATTTT; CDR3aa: CASSPGLGNQPQHF
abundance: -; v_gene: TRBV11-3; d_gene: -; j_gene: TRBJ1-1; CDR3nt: TGTGCCAGCAGCTTAGTGGGGGCTCAGAACACTGAAGCTTTCTTT; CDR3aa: CASSLVGAQNTEAFF
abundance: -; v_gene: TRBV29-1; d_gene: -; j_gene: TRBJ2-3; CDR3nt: TGCAGCGTTGAGGGGGCCCCAGATACGCAGTATTTT; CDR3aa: CSVEGAPDTQYF
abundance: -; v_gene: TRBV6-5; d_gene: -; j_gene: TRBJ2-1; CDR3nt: TGTGCCAGCAGTTATTTCTATGAGCAGTTCTTC; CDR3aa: CASSYFYEQFF
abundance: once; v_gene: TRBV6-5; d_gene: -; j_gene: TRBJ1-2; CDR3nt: TGTGCCAGCAGTTACCGCCAGGGGTTTGGCTACACCTTC; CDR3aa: CASSYRQGFGYTF
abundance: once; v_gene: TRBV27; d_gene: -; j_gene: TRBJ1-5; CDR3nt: TGTGCCAGCAGTGAAACTCCGGGCAATCAGCCCCAGCATTTT; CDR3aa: CASSETPGNQPQHF
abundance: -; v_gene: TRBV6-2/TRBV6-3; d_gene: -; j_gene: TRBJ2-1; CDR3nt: TGTGCCAGCAGTTACTCGAGGCAGGGAAGTTCCAATGAGCAGTTCTTC; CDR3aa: CASSYSRQGSSNEQFF
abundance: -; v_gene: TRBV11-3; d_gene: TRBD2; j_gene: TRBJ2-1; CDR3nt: TGTGCCAGCAGCTTAGCCCCGGGGGGTACCAATGAGCAGTTCTTC; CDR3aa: CASSLAPGGTNEQFF
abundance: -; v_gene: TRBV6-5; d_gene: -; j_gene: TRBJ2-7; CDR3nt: TGTGCCAGCAGTTTGGTACAGAACTACGAGCAGTACTTC; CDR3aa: CASSLVQNYEQYF
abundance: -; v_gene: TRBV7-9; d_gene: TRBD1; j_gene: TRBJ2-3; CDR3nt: TGTGCCAGCAGCCACGCTAGGGACAGAAGCACAGATACGCAGTATTTT; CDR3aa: CASSHARDRSTDTQYF
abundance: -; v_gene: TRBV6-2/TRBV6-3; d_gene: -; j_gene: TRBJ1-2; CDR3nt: TGTGCCAGCAGTTACGGGGGCCTCTTCAGCGGCTACACCTTC; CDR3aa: CASSYGGLFSGYTF
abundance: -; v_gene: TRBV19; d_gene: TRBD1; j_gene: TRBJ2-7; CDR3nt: TGTGCCAGTAGTGGTGGACAGGGCTCCTACGAGCAGTACTTC; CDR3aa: CASSGGQGSYEQYF
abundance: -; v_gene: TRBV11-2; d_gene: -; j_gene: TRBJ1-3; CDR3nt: TGTGCCAGCAGCTTAGTGCGGGGTGTCGGAAACACCATATATTTT; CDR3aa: CASSLVRGVGNTIYF
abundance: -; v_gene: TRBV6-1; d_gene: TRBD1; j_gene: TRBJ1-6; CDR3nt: TGTGCCAGCAGTGTCTACGGACAGGGGGCGTCTAATTCACCCCTCCACTTT; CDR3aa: CASSVYGQGASNSPLHF
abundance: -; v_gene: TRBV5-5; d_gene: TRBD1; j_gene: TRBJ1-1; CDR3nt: TGTGCCAGCAGCCAACTCTCCGGGACAGCCACTGAAGCTTTCTTT; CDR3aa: CASSQLSGTATEAFF
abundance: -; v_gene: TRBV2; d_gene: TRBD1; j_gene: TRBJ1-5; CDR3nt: TGTGCCAGTTCGGCGGGCAGGGGGCGAGAGCCCCAGCATTTT; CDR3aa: CASSAGRGREPQHF
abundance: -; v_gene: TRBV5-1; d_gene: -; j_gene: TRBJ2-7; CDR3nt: TGCGCCAGCAGCTTGGTAAGGGAAAGGGGCGAGCAGTACTTC; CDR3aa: CASSLVRERGEQYF
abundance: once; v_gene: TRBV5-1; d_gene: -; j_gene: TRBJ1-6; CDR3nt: TGCGCCAGCAGCTTGTCCCCTTCACAGGACCGCTATAATTCACCCCTCCACTTT; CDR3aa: CASSLSPSQDRYNSPLHF
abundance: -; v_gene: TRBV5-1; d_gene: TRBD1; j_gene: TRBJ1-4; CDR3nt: TGCGCCAGCAGCAACGGACAGGACATTAATGAAAAACTGTTTTTT; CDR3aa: CASSNGQDINEKLFF
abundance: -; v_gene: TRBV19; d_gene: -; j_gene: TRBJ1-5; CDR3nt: TGTGCCAGTAGTATCGGTGGTTCAAATAGCAATCAGCCCCAGCATTTT; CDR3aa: CASSIGGSNSNQPQHF
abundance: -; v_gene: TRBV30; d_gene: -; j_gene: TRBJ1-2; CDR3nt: TGTGCCTGGAGTGTATGGACAGCACACGCCTATGGCTACACCTTC; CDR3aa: CAWSVWTAHAYGYTF
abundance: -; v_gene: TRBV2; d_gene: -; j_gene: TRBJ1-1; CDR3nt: TGTGCCAGCAGAGTCAGGGACACTGAAGCTTTCTTT; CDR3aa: CASRVRDTEAFF
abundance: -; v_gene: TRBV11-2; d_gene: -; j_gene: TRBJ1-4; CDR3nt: TGTGCCAGCAGCCGTATAGGGGCAGTATATGAAAAACTGTTTTTT; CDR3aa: CASSRIGAVYEKLFF
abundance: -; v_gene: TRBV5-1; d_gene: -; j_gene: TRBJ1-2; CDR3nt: TGCGCCAGCAGCCACGGACAGAACTATGGCTACACCTTC; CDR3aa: CASSHGQNYGYTF
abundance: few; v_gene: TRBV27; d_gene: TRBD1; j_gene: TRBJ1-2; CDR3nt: TGTGCCAGCAGTAACCCAACAGGGGGCGGACATGGCTACACCTTC; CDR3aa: CASSNPTGGGHGYTF
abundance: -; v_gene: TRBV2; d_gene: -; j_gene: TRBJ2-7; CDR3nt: TGTGCCAGTAACGACAGAACCTACGAGCAGTACTTC; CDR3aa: CASNDRTYEQYF
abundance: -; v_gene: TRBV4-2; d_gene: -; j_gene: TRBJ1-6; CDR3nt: TGTGCCAGCAGCCAAGCCCGCAGGGATAATTCACCCCTCCACTTT; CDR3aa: CASSQARRDNSPLHF
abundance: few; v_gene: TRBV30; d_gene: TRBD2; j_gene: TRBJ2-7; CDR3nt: TGTGCCTGGAGTTTAAGACTAGCGGGAGGCTACGAGCAGTACTTC; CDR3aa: CAWSLRLAGGYEQYF
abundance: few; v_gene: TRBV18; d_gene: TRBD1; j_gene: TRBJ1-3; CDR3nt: TGTGCCAGCTCACCTGGGACAGGGGTATCGGCCAGGAACACCATATATTTT; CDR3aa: CASSPGTGVSARNTIYF
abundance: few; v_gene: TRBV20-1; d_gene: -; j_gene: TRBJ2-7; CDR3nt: TGCAGTGCTTCTAGCTACGAGCAGTACTTC; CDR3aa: CSASSYEQYF
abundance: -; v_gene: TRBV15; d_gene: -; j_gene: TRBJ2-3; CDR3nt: TGTGCCACCGAGGCAGCACGGGATACGCAGTATTTT; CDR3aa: CATEAARDTQYF
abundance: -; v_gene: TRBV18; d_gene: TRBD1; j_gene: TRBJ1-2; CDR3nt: TGTGCCAGCTCACCCTCCGGGGACAGGGTTGGGTATGGCTACACCTTC; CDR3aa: CASSPSGDRVGYGYTF
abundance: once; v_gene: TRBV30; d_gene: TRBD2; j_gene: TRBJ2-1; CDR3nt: TGTGCCTGGACTCAAGGACTAGTTAACGATGAGCAGTTCTTC; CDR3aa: CAWTQGLVNDEQFF
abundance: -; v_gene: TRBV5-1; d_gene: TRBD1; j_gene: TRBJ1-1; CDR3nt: TGCGCCAGCAGCAAGACAGGGGTTGGTACTGAAGCTTTCTTT; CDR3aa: CASSKTGVGTEAFF
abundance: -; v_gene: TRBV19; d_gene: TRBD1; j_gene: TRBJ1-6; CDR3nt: TGTGCCAGTACCGCGGGACAGATTAATTCACCCCTCCACTTT; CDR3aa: CASTAGQINSPLHF
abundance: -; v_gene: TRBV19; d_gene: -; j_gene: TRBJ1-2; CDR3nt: TGTGCCAGTAGTAGAGGACAGCTGGGAAACTATGGCTACACCTTC; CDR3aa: CASSRGQLGNYGYTF
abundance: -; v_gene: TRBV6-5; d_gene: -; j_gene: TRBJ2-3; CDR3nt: TGTGCCAGCAGTTACTCAGGGAGCCTCACAGATACGCAGTATTTT; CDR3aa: CASSYSGSLTDTQYF
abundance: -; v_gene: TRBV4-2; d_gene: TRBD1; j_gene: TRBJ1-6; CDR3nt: TGTGCCAGCAGCCGAGCTGGTGTGACTAGGGGGCCCGTCAATAATTCACCCCTCCACTTT; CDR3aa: CASSRAGVTRGPVNNSPLHF
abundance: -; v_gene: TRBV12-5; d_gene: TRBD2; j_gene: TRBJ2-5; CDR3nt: TGTGCTAGTGGCTCTGGCGGACGGGGGGAGCAAGAGACCCAGTACTTC; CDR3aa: CASGSGGRGEQETQYF
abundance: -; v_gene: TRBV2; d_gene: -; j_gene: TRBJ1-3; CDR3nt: TGTGCCAGCAGAGGAGGGGACTCGGCTGGAAACACCATATATTTT; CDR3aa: CASRGGDSAGNTIYF
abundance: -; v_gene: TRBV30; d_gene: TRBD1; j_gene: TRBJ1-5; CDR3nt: TGTGCCTGTTCGACAGGGGATAGCAATCAGCCCCAGCATTTT; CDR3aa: CACSTGDSNQPQHF
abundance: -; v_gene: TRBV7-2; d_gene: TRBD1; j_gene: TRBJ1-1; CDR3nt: TGTGCCAGCAGCTTCCAGGGGGTCCGGCGGACTGAAGCTTTCTTT; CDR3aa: CASSFQGVRRTEAFF
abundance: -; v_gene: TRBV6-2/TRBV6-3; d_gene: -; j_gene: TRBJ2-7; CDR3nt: TGTGCCAGCAGTTACTTTCGGGGAAACTACGAGCAGTACTTC; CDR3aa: CASSYFRGNYEQYF
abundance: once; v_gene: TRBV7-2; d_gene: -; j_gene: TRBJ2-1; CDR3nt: TGTGCCAGCAGCTTAGTCGGCAGGGGGGTCGATGAGCAGTTCTTC; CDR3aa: CASSLVGRGVDEQFF
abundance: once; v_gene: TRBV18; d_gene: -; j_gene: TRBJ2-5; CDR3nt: TGTGCCAGCTCACCAATCCCAGGGAACCAAGAGACCCAGTACTTC; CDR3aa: CASSPIPGNQETQYF
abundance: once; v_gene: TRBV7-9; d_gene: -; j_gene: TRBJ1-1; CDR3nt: TGTGCCAGCAGCTTAGACAGGTCATGGGTGAACACTGAAGCTTTCTTT; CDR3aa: CASSLDRSWVNTEAFF
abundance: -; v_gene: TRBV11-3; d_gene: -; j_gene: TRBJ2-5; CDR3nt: TGTGCCAGCAGCTTAGCGGGACACCGAGCGGGGGAGACCCAGTACTTC; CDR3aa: CASSLAGHRAGETQYF
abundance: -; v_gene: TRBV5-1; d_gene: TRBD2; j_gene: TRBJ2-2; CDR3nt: TGCGCCAGCAGCTGGGATGGGACTACGACCGGGGAGCTGTTTTTT; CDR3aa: CASSWDGTTTGELFF